One and the same sample provided the 31 T cell receptor beta chains below, sequenced in a study of T cell repertoires in cytomegalovirus infection. MiXCR, applied by TCRdb to the reads, yields one record per CDR3 protein. Among some 560,000 distinct CDR3 sequences listed, approximately 40% were seen once. Their recognized antigens are unknown. The starting material was cultured PBMCs, obtained from culture after CMV antigen stimulation. All receptors derive from a human donor in good health (CMV status not recorded). Some clones in this sample may be carry-over from other donors' samples.

The chain joins TRBV19 to TRBJ1-5, with 9 bases matching TRBD1. Per the germline V gene, CDR1 is LNHDA and CDR2 is SQIVND (reference sequence). This CDR3 is 15 amino acids long. V shed 6 bases, J shed 7 bases, and the junction held 10 bases outside the gene matches. The CDR3 DNA reads TGTGCCAGTAGCCCGGACAGGGGTGTACGACAGCCCCAGCATTTT. Its translation is CASSPDRGVRQPQHF.

The J gene is TRBJ2-1, the V gene TRBV20-1, with D tentatively TRBD2 (6 bases). The CDR3 runs to 14 residues. In germline, CDR1 is DFQATT, CDR2 SNEGSKA (reference sequence). Trimming took 4 bases from V and 5 from J, leaving 15 bases between them. CDR3 protein: CSATLLADHNEQFF. The CDR3 nucleotides read TGCAGTGCTACGCTCTTAGCGGACCACAATGAGCAGTTCTTC.

The rearrangement joins TRBV15 to TRBJ2-3; the match to TRBD1 covers 7 bases. Germline-derived CDR1 and CDR2 are LNHNV and YYDKDF (reference sequence). The CDR3 totals 17 residues. After removal of 7 bases from V and 1 base from J, the junction contained 14 bases not matched to a gene. This chain's CDR3 is CATNRETQGRGTDTQYF. For the CDR3, the DNA is TGTGCCACCAACAGGGAAACACAGGGGAGAGGCACAGATACGCAGTATTTT.

The chain recombines TRBV7-2 with TRBJ1-1, with D possibly matching TRBD1 (5 bases). The length of the CDR3 is 14 residues. Trimming left V 2 bases short and J 1 base short, with 8 bases between. Germline loops: CDR1 SGHTA, CDR2 FQGNSA. The CDR3 DNA sequence: TGTGCCAGCAGCTTACGACAGTGGAACACTGAAGCTTTCTTT. Translated: CASSLRQWNTEAFF. Using reference TRBV7-2 and TRBJ1-1 for the parts outside the CDR3, the full variable domain is GAGVSQSPSNKVTEKGKDVELRCDPISGHTALYWYRQSLGQGLEFLIYFQGNSAPDKSGLPSDRFSAERTGGSVSTLTIQRTQQEDSAVYLCASSLRQWNTEAFFGQGTRLTVV.

The chain couples TRBV6-5 to TRBJ2-3; D is uncertain. The V gene lost 2 bases and the J gene lost 7 bases, with 7 bases spanning the gap. Germline-derived CDR1 and CDR2 are MNHEY and SVGAGI. The CDR3 loop spans 12 amino acids. The CDR3 DNA is TGTGCCAGCAGTTACAACACTTATACGCAGTATTTT. Protein product: CASSYNTYTQYF.

This clonotype was detected only a few times. The chain recombines TRBV7-2 with TRBJ2-3; D gene unclear. CDR3 length: 14 residues. Trimming removed 2 bases at V and 0 bases at J, with 6 bases between. Germline V gene sequence: CDR1 SGHTA, CDR2 FQGNSA. CDR3 nucleotide sequence: TGTGCCAGCAGCTTAATGGTTAGCACAGATACGCAGTATTTT. Its protein is CASSLMVSTDTQYF. Based on the CDR3 plus reference TRBV7-2 and TRBJ2-3, the full variable domain is GAGVSQSPSNKVTEKGKDVELRCDPISGHTALYWYRQSLGQGLEFLIYFQGNSAPDKSGLPSDRFSAERTGGSVSTLTIQRTQQEDSAVYLCASSLMVSTDTQYFGPGTRLTVL.

Only one count was recorded for this clonotype. The chain recombines TRBV6-6 with TRBJ2-7, with D perhaps TRBD1 (7 bases). V lost 7 bases and J 6 bases, leaving 22 bases between the germline ends. The CDR3 is 15 amino acids. Germline CDR1 is MNHNY and CDR2 is SVGAGI (reference sequence). Written as DNA, the CDR3 is TGTGCCAGCATGGGGGGTGCAGGGGGTGTCGGCGAGCAGTACTTC. Its translation: CASMGGAGGVGEQYF.

The V gene is TRBV27, the J gene TRBJ2-7; possibly TRBD1 for D (6 bases). The CDR3 is made up of 16 amino acids. V lost 7 bases to trimming and J lost 2 bases, with 21 bases between them. The germline V gene encodes CDR1 MNHEY and CDR2 SMNVEV (reference sequence). This CDR3 is CASTLTGTHPAYEQYF. CDR3 sequence (DNA): TGTGCCAGCACACTTACCGGGACACATCCCGCCTACGAGCAGTACTTC.

This chain connects TRBV2 to TRBJ2-1; 8 positions match TRBD2. This CDR3 spans 13 amino acids. Germline V gives CDR1 SNHLY, CDR2 FYNNEI. V trimming: 7 bases; J trimming: 3 bases; junction bases outside the gene matches: 2. The chain's CDR3 is CASTLAVYNEQFF. CDR3 DNA sequence: TGTGCCAGCACACTAGCGGTCTACAATGAGCAGTTCTTC.

The sample holds a few counts of this clonotype. The chain joins TRBV7-6 to TRBJ2-3, with D possibly TRBD2 on 5 matching bases. CDR1 and CDR2 from the germline V gene are SGHVS and FNYEAQ. V lost 1 base and J lost 2, with 7 bases in between. The CDR3 contains 14 residues. In DNA, the CDR3 is TGTGCCAGCAGCTTAGGGACTGACACAGATACGCAGTATTTT. This sequence encodes CASSLGTDTDTQYF. Complete variable domain (other parts from reference TRBV7-6 and TRBJ2-3): GAGVSQSPRYKVTKRGQDVALRCDPISGHVSLYWYRQALGQGPEFLTYFNYEAQQDKSGLPNDRFSAERPEGSISTLTIQRTEQRDSAMYRCASSLGTDTDTQYFGPGTRLTVL.

V gene TRBV7-2 combines with J gene TRBJ2-2; 8 nucleotides align to TRBD2. The CDR3 contains 15 residues. CDR1 and CDR2 (germline): SGHTA, FQGNSA. Trimming cost V 7 bases and J 4 bases; bases outside gene matches: 8. CDR3 protein: CASTQLAGGTGELFF. The CDR3 DNA sequence: TGTGCCAGCACCCAGCTGGCGGGGGGCACCGGGGAGCTGTTTTTT.

V is TRBV28 and J is TRBJ2-4, with D possibly matching TRBD1 (6 bases). The CDR3 is 16 residues long. V was pared by 7 bases and J by 0 bases, with 16 bases between. Germline V gene data show CDR1 as MDHEN and CDR2 as SYDVKM. CDR3 coding DNA: TGTGCCAGCAAAGACAGGCTTGGCCAAGCCAAAAACATTCAGTACTTC. It is translated as CASKDRLGQAKNIQYF. Using reference TRBV28 and TRBJ2-4 for the parts outside the CDR3, the full variable domain is DVKVTQSSRYLVKRTGEKVFLECVQDMDHENMFWYRQDPGLGLRLIYFSYDVKMKEKGDIPEGYSVSREKKERFSLILESASTNQTSMYLCASKDRLGQAKNIQYFGAGTRLSVL.

This clonotype showed up just once. This chain joins TRBV19 and TRBJ2-7; tentative D call: TRBD2 (5 bases). Germline loops: CDR1 LNHDA, CDR2 SQIVND (reference sequence). CDR3 length equals 15 residues. Trimming cost V 3 bases and J 2 bases, with 14 bases left between them. CDR3: CASSMDPLGAYEQYF. The CDR3 bases are TGTGCCAGTAGTATGGATCCGTTGGGAGCCTACGAGCAGTACTTC.

This clonotype has only a few counts. This rearrangement joins TRBV20-1 to TRBJ2-7, with 9 bases lining up with TRBD2. Germline V gene lookup returns CDR1 DFQATT and CDR2 SNEGSKA (reference sequence). V lost 4 bases to trimming and J lost 12 bases; unmatched junction nucleotides: 19. This CDR3 contains 15 residues. The CDR3 bases are TGCAGTGCTAAAGTCTCCGGGTCTAGCGGGGCCGCGACGTACTTC. Its protein product is CSAKVSGSSGAATYF.

A few counts support this clonotype. The genes are TRBV28 and TRBJ2-7, with D perhaps being TRBD1 or TRBD2 (7 bases each). The CDR3 loop spans 12 amino acids. Looked up from germline, CDR1 is MDHEN and CDR2 is SYDVKM. V dropped 6 bases and J dropped 11 bases, with 17 bases sitting between them. In DNA, the CDR3 is TGTGCCAGCAGCAAAGGGGCAGGGGGGGAGTACTTC. Translated, it gives CASSKGAGGEYF.

About this clonotype itself: At one end the junction does not follow the germline gene, possibly because of a read error. J is TRBJ2-5 and V is TRBV7-6; TRBD1 matches at 10 bases. The CDR3 is 15 residues long. Germline assignment: CDR1 SGHVS and CDR2 FNYEAQ. CDR3 DNA sequence: TGTGCCAGCAGCCTAAGCCGGACAGGGGGAGAGACCCATTACTTC. This gives the protein CASSLSRTGGETHYF.

This clonotype has more than one count but fewer than ten. The chain combines TRBV7-6 with TRBJ2-7; D may be TRBD2 (5 bases). V gave up 1 base and J gave up 4 bases, with 8 bases separating them. CDR1 and CDR2 from the germline V gene are SGHVS and FNYEAQ. CDR3 length: 13 amino acids. The CDR3 DNA sequence: TGTGCCAGCAGCTTAGATACTAGTTACGAGCAGTACTTC. This translates into CASSLDTSYEQYF.

This sequence joins TRBV10-3 and TRBJ1-1; 8 bases match TRBD1. Looked up from germline, CDR1 is ENHRY and CDR2 is SYGVKD. Losses at the gene ends were 5 bases for V and 7 bases for J; bases not matched to a gene: 3. The CDR3 sequence is 12 residues long. The DNA of the CDR3 is TGTGCCATCAGTTTAACAGGGGGTGAAGCTTTCTTT. Protein sequence: CAISLTGGEAFF.

This chain links TRBV12-3 or TRBV12-4 with TRBJ1-1, with a possible D match to TRBD1 (5 bases). The V end was cut by 5 bases, the J end by 0 bases, with 13 bases between. CDR3 length: 15 amino acids. The CDR3 sequence: CASSPPGGVNTEAFF. Here the CDR3 DNA reads TGTGCCAGCAGTCCGCCGGGGGGGGTGAACACTGAAGCTTTCTTT.

The CDR3 loop reads CASSEPPAVGNTIYF. The CDR3 coding sequence is TGTGCCAGCAGTGAACCCCCGGCGGTTGGAAACACCATATATTTT. This chain connects TRBV6-1 to TRBJ1-3; D gene unclear. In germline, CDR1 is MNHNS, CDR2 SASEGT. The CDR3 sequence is 15 residues long. V dropped 2 bases and J dropped 3 bases, with 11 bases sitting between them.

The CDR3 region has the DNA TGTGCCAGCAGCTTAGAGGGAAAGGCCAAAAACATTCAGTACTTC. Residues: CASSLEGKAKNIQYF. The gene calls are TRBV7-4 and TRBJ2-4; D is unclear. V shed 1 base and J shed 1 base, with 8 bases lying between them. The CDR3 has 15 amino acids. CDR1 SGHVT and CDR2 SQSDAQ come from the germline V gene.

A few counts support this clonotype. Written as DNA, the CDR3 is TGTGCCAGCAGCTTGGTGACTGGGACTAGCGGAAGCTCCTACGAGCAGTACTTC. Protein: CASSLVTGTSGSSYEQYF. J is TRBJ2-7 and V is TRBV7-2, with 11 bases lining up with TRBD2. The CDR3 runs to 18 residues. The germline V gene has CDR1 SGHTA and CDR2 FQGNSA. V lost 3 bases, J lost 0 bases, and 10 bases stayed unmatched.

The chain has TRBV19 and TRBJ2-1, with D tentatively TRBD1 (7 bases). This CDR3 has 14 amino acids. The V end lost 4 bases, the J end lost 4 bases, and 11 bases lay between the germline ends. Germline CDR1 reads LNHDA; CDR2 reads SQIVND (reference sequence). The CDR3, as DNA: TGTGCCAGTAGTACCCAGGGGGGATACAATGAGCAGTTCTTC. Its protein product is CASSTQGGYNEQFF.

This clonotype turned up a few times. The chain carries TRBV7-2 and TRBJ2-5; D is ambiguous. Germline lookup yields CDR1 SGHTA and CDR2 FQGNSA. The CDR3 contains 14 residues. Trimming cost V 5 bases and J 4 bases, with 14 bases left between them. CDR3 sequence: CASSDTWLGETQYF. CDR3 DNA sequence: TGTGCCAGCAGCGACACATGGCTTGGAGAGACCCAGTACTTC.

J is TRBJ2-1 and V is TRBV27, with no clear D. The V end lost 3 bases, the J end lost 2 bases, and 8 bases lay between the germline ends. The CDR3 spans 14 residues. The germline V gene has CDR1 MNHEY and CDR2 SMNVEV (reference sequence). CDR3 loop: CASSLLDAYNEQFF. The CDR3 coding sequence is TGTGCCAGCAGTTTGCTTGATGCCTACAATGAGCAGTTCTTC.

The chain couples TRBV7-9 to TRBJ2-7; TRBD2 matches at 8 bases. The CDR3 contains 16 residues. V dropped 5 bases and J dropped 1; count of bases not matched to a gene: 10. Germline lookup yields CDR1 SEHNR and CDR2 FQNEAQ (reference sequence). CDR3 residues: CASSGGRAGGSYEQYF. CDR3 in DNA: TGTGCCAGCAGCGGAGGTCGGGCGGGGGGTTCCTACGAGCAGTACTTC.

The V gene is TRBV7-6, the J gene TRBJ2-1; the match to TRBD2 covers 8 bases. V trimming: 2 bases; J trimming: 7 bases; junction bases outside the gene matches: 7. Germline CDR1 SGHVS, CDR2 FNYEAQ. CDR3 size: 15 residues. The chain's CDR3 is CASSLQAGERNEQFF. The CDR3 bases are TGTGCCAGCAGCTTACAAGCGGGAGAACGGAATGAGCAGTTCTTC.

J is TRBJ1-2 and V is TRBV10-3; the D gene is possibly TRBD1 (5 bases). Germline assignment: CDR1 ENHRY and CDR2 SYGVKD. Trimming took 6 bases from V and 0 from J, leaving 11 bases between them. The CDR3 sequence is 14 residues long. In DNA, the CDR3 is TGTGCCATCAGACCCCAGGGTACTAACTATGGCTACACCTTC. Translating it yields CAIRPQGTNYGYTF.

The chain couples TRBV7-2 to TRBJ2-7; 8 positions agree with TRBD2. The V segment lost 7 bases and the J segment 4 bases; nucleotides outside the gene matches: 9. The CDR3 consists of 14 residues. Germline CDR1 reads SGHTA; CDR2 reads FQGNSA. CDR3 in amino acids: CASNHQPGGYEQYF. The CDR3 region has the DNA TGTGCCAGCAACCATCAGCCGGGGGGGTACGAGCAGTACTTC.

V and J are TRBV7-8 and TRBJ2-1; D gene unclear. Germline-derived CDR1 and CDR2 are SGHVS and FQNEAQ. The CDR3 length is 14 residues. The V end lost 2 bases, the J end lost 10 bases, and 15 bases lay between the germline ends. CDR3 sequence (DNA): TGTGCCAGCAGCTTATCCCCCTGGGTCAGGGAGCAGTTCTTC. Amino acids: CASSLSPWVREQFF.

This clonotype was seen only a few times. This sequence joins TRBV27 and TRBJ2-2; D is uncertain. V shed 6 bases and J shed 5 bases, with 7 bases lying between them. CDR3 length equals 12 residues. Germline loops: CDR1 MNHEY, CDR2 SMNVEV (reference sequence). CDR3 loop: CASRGFTGELFF. CDR3 nucleotide sequence: TGTGCCAGCAGGGGATTTACCGGGGAGCTGTTTTTT.